These T cell receptor beta chains were read from a single sample in a study of blood T cell repertoires in COVID-19. Here immunoSEQ multiplex PCR was the method, and the copy in TCRdb shows in-frame clones only, minus some. The sample includes some 250,000 clones, around 89% of them seen just once. The sequenced sample was PBMCs or T cells enriched from blood (not recorded which). These TCRs come from a man aged 35-49 years who had recovered from COVID-19. CDR3s include the opening cysteine and the closing phenylalanine or tryptophan. The order of the fields is clone size, D gene, V gene, J gene, CDR3 length, CDR3 DNA, CDR3 protein. The D gene is left open where the match is weak. Clone size is not always given. Where it is, it says once, few, many or a class for expanded clones.

>-|-|TRBV11-3|TRBJ1-2|16
TGTGCCAGCAGCTTAGATCCCGGACAGAATAACTATGGCTACACCTTC
CASSLDPGQNNYGYTF
>once|-|TRBV10-3|TRBJ2-7|11
TGTGCCATTAGCGGATCCTACGAGCAGTACTTC
CAISGSYEQYF
>-|TRBD2|TRBV18|TRBJ2-7|15
TGTGCCAGCTCACCTGGGACTAGCGGGATTTACGAGCAGTACTTC
CASSPGTSGIYEQYF
>-|-|TRBV3-1/TRBV3-2|TRBJ2-1|15
TGTGCCAGCAGCCATAGGCGGGGGCTTCACAATGAGCAGTTCTTC
CASSHRRGLHNEQFF
>-|-|TRBV4-1|TRBJ1-3|16
TGCGCCAGCACCCTGGAGGGCCGGACCTCTGGAAACACCATATATTTT
CASTLEGRTSGNTIYF
>-|TRBD2|TRBV19|TRBJ2-1|16
TGTGCCAGTAGCACGGGAGGGACTATTAGGTTGAATGAGCAGTTCTTC
CASSTGGTIRLNEQFF
>-|TRBD1|TRBV5-1|TRBJ2-1|15
TGCGCCAGCAGCTTCGAGACAGGGGGCTTCAATGAGCAGTTCTTC
CASSFETGGFNEQFF
>-|-|TRBV7-9|TRBJ2-3|17
TGTGCCAGCAGCTTATATCAGCAGTCGCGGAGCACAGATACGCAGTATTTT
CASSLYQQSRSTDTQYF
>-|TRBD1|TRBV29-1|TRBJ2-1|14
TGCAGCGTTGAACAGAGGGACAGCTACAATGAGCAGTTCTTC
CSVEQRDSYNEQFF
>-|TRBD2|TRBV5-8|TRBJ2-4|14
TGTGCCAGCTCCCGGGGCGGGAGTGGGAACATTCAGTACTTC
CASSRGGSGNIQYF
>-|TRBD1|TRBV6-5|TRBJ2-2|14
TGTGCCAGCAGGAGGGACAGAGGGACCGGGGAGCTGTTTTTT
CASRRDRGTGELFF
>-|TRBD2|TRBV4-3|TRBJ2-1|16
TGCGCCAGCAGCCAAGATCTAGCGGCCTCCTACAATGAGCAGTTCTTC
CASSQDLAASYNEQFF
>-|-|TRBV5-6|TRBJ2-3|15
TGTGCCAGCAGCCGACGACGGTGGGGGAGGGATACGCAGTATTTT
CASSRRRWGRDTQYF
>-|-|TRBV27|TRBJ2-7|11
TGTGCCAGCAGTACAGGGCCCGAGCAGTACTTC
CASSTGPEQYF
>-|-|TRBV29-1|TRBJ1-2|12
TGCAGCGTTGATGTTCTTTTCTATGGCTACACCTTC
CSVDVLFYGYTF
>-|TRBD2|TRBV11-2|TRBJ2-7|17
TGTGCCAGCAGCCTGACCGGTAGCGGGAGCCCCTCCTACGAGCAGTACTTC
CASSLTGSGSPSYEQYF
>-|-|TRBV18|TRBJ1-2|17
TGTGCCAGCTCACCCCTAACAGGAGCCGAACTGAACTATGGCTACACCTTC
CASSPLTGAELNYGYTF
>once|-|TRBV5-4|TRBJ2-7|14
TGTGCCAGCAGCTTGGATTCGCGGAACTACGAGCAGTACTTC
CASSLDSRNYEQYF
>-|TRBD1|TRBV6-6|TRBJ1-1|15
TGTGCCAGCAGTTATGACAGGGCTTTGAACACTGAAGCTTTCTTT
CASSYDRALNTEAFF
>once|TRBD2|TRBV5-1|TRBJ2-7|14
TGCGCCAGCAGCGTGACTAGCGGGAGCGACGAGCAGTACTTC
CASSVTSGSDEQYF
>-|TRBD1|TRBV30|TRBJ1-4|17
TGTGCCTGGAGTCCGGGACAGGGGGCGGATTTGGGTGAAAAACTGTTTTTT
CAWSPGQGADLGEKLFF
>once|TRBD1|TRBV27|TRBJ2-7|17
TGTGCCAGCAACAGCCTTCGACAGGGCGGTGCGGTGCGAGAGCAGTACTTC
CASNSLRQGGAVREQYF
>few|-|TRBV6-4|TRBJ1-6|20
TGTGCCAGCAGTGACCTAACGACGGGATCAGATAGCTCCTATAATTCACCCCTCCACTTT
CASSDLTTGSDSSYNSPLHF
>-|-|TRBV2|TRBJ2-5|13
TGTGCCAGCTGCCGGGACTTCCAAGAGACCCAGTACTTC
CASCRDFQETQYF
>-|TRBD2|TRBV9|TRBJ2-3|15
TGTGCCAGCAGCGTAGCGGGGGGTGACACAGATACGCAGTATTTT
CASSVAGGDTDTQYF
>once|-|TRBV14|TRBJ1-2|17
TGTGCCAGCAGCCGCCCCGAGTCGACAGAGACTAACTATGGCTACACCTTC
CASSRPESTETNYGYTF
>-|-|TRBV19|TRBJ2-1|12
TGTGCCAGTAATCCCCCCGGTTATGAGCAGTTCTTC
CASNPPGYEQFF
>once|TRBD1|TRBV10-1|TRBJ1-1|13
TGCGCCAGCTCCAGGGGGAAGAACACTGAAGCTTTCTTT
CASSRGKNTEAFF
>-|-|TRBV11-2|TRBJ1-5|14
TGTGCCAGCAGCTCGACCGGGGACAATCAGCCCCAGCATTTT
CASSSTGDNQPQHF
>-|-|TRBV5-4|TRBJ1-6|15
TGTGCCAGCAGCTTCGCCGGGATTTATAATTCACCCCTCCACTTT
CASSFAGIYNSPLHF
>-|TRBD1|TRBV9|TRBJ1-4|15
TGTGCCAGCAGCCGTGACAGGGATCTGAATGAAAAACTGTTTTTT
CASSRDRDLNEKLFF
>-|-|TRBV12-3/TRBV12-4|TRBJ1-2|12
TGTGCCAGCAGCAGGGTTAACTATGGCTACACCTTC
CASSRVNYGYTF
>-|TRBD1|TRBV7-9|TRBJ1-4|15
TGTGCCAGCAGCCATACGGGACAGATAGGTGAAAAACTGTTTTTT
CASSHTGQIGEKLFF
>-|TRBD1|TRBV9|TRBJ1-2|15
TGTGCCAGCAGCGCCCGACAGGGGGGTCGATATGGCTACACCTTC
CASSARQGGRYGYTF
>once|-|TRBV19|TRBJ1-1|13
TGTGCCAGTAGTGACACTTTGAACACTGAAGCTTTCTTT
CASSDTLNTEAFF
>-|-|TRBV5-4|TRBJ2-5|17
TGTGCCAGCAGCTTGGCGTTTACAGGGTCCCCGCAAGAGACCCAGTACTTC
CASSLAFTGSPQETQYF
>-|-|TRBV11-2|TRBJ1-3|17
TGTGCCAGCAGCCTAGAACGACTTCGGAGCTCTGGAAACACCATATATTTT
CASSLERLRSSGNTIYF
>-|TRBD2|TRBV25-1|TRBJ2-5|15
TGTGCCAGCAGTGAATGGGGGGAGGGGCAAGAGACCCAGTACTTC
CASSEWGEGQETQYF
>-|-|TRBV12-3/TRBV12-4|TRBJ2-3|11
TGTGCCAGCACTAAAACAGATACGCAGTATTTT
CASTKTDTQYF
>-|-|TRBV7-9|TRBJ1-2|15
TGTGCCAGCAGCTTAGCCGTCTCAGGGGACTATGGCTACACCTTC
CASSLAVSGDYGYTF
>-|TRBD1|TRBV27|TRBJ2-5|16
TGTGCCAGCAGTCCATACAGGGGGCTCCTCCAAGAGACCCAGTACTTC
CASSPYRGLLQETQYF
>-|-|TRBV5-4|TRBJ2-7|16
TGTGCCAGCAGCTGTGACACAGGAGGGAGCTCCTACGAGCAGTACTTC
CASSCDTGGSSYEQYF
>-|-|TRBV4-3|TRBJ2-2|14
TGCGCCAGCAGCCTCGGACTGAGGGCCGGGGAGCTGTTTTTT
CASSLGLRAGELFF
>-|TRBD1|TRBV28|TRBJ1-2|14
TGTGCCAGCAGCTGGGACAGGGGTAACTATGGCTACACCTTC
CASSWDRGNYGYTF
>-|-|TRBV6-5|TRBJ1-2|12
TGTGCCAGCAGTTACTCGGGGGGTGGCTACACCTTC
CASSYSGGGYTF
>-|-|TRBV4-1|TRBJ2-5|14
TGCGCCAGCAGCCAAGTTTGGAGGGAGGAGACCCAGTACTTC
CASSQVWREETQYF
>-|-|TRBV4-1|TRBJ2-3|13
TGCGCCAGCAGCCAAACGGGGACAGATACGCAGTATTTT
CASSQTGTDTQYF
>-|TRBD2|TRBV28|TRBJ2-7|16
TGTGCCAGCAGTAACACAGGACTAGCGGGAGGGCACGAGCAGTACTTC
CASSNTGLAGGHEQYF
>-|TRBD1|TRBV27|TRBJ2-5|15
TGTGCCAGCAGTACCGGGACAGTACTCCAAGAGACCCAGTACTTC
CASSTGTVLQETQYF
>-|TRBD2|TRBV10-1|TRBJ2-2|17
TGCGCCAGCAGTAAACCACTAGCGGGGGTTGACACCGGGGAGCTGTTTTTT
CASSKPLAGVDTGELFF
>-|TRBD1|TRBV7-9|TRBJ1-6|18
TGTGCCAGCAGCAGACGTAAGGGACAGGGGACATTTAATTCACCCCTCCACTTT
CASSRRKGQGTFNSPLHF
>-|-|TRBV10-2|TRBJ2-3|14
TGCGCCAGCCGGGGGATTTCTAGCACAGATACGCAGTATTTT
CASRGISSTDTQYF
>-|TRBD2|TRBV9|TRBJ2-1|13
TGTGCCAGCAGCGCTCGACCGGGAGGGGAGCAGTTCTTC
CASSARPGGEQFF
>-|-|TRBV25-1|TRBJ1-2|13
TGTGCCAGCAGTGATCGTCCAGGGCATGGCTACACCTTC
CASSDRPGHGYTF
>-|-|TRBV15|TRBJ2-1|20
TGTGCCACCAGCAGAGAATTTAGGGTCGACAGCGAGAGCTCCTACAATGAGCAGTTCTTC
CATSREFRVDSESSYNEQFF